Listed below are T cell receptor beta chains from one sample, sequenced in a study of cytomegalovirus exposure and HLA in healthy donors. Libraries were prepared by immunoSEQ multiplex PCR; TCRdb keeps only in-frame clonotypes and omits some of them. The repertoire holds some 71,000 clones, around four fifths seen once, with over 20% in the top ten. The specimen sequenced was PBMCs. The receptors originated from a woman under 40 in good health and CMV-seropositive. CDR3s include the opening cysteine and the closing phenylalanine or tryptophan. A D gene is named only where the DNA matches it firmly. A clone size is listed for some rows: how often the clone was seen (once, few, many), or a class if it is expanded.

>TRBV2|TRBD1|-|TRBJ1-2
CASSGQGHGYTF
TGTGCCAGCAGCGGACAGGGGCATGGCTACACCTTC
>TRBV29-1|TRBD1|few|TRBJ2-6
CSVEVDRGRNGANVLTF
TGCAGCGTTGAAGTTGACAGGGGCAGAAATGGGGCCAACGTCCTGACTTTC
>TRBV7-2|-|-|TRBJ2-7
CASSVNAGYSSRGQYF
TGTGCCAGCAGCGTAAACGCGGGATACAGCTCGCGTGGGCAGTACTTC
>TRBV5-6|-|-|TRBJ2-1
CASSLANMVASWGDEQFF
TGTGCCAGCAGCTTGGCCAATATGGTCGCCAGCTGGGGAGATGAGCAGTTCTTC
>TRBV5-1|-|few|TRBJ1-1
CASSLAGTVGTEAFF
TGCGCCAGCAGCTTGGCTGGCACAGTGGGCACTGAAGCTTTCTTT
>TRBV2|-|-|TRBJ1-5
CASNIQGGEPQHF
TGTGCCAGCAACATACAGGGTGGTGAGCCCCAGCATTTT
>TRBV19|-|-|TRBJ1-1
CASSEGGTEAFF
TGTGCCAGTAGCGAAGGGGGCACTGAAGCTTTCTTT
>TRBV27|TRBD1|-|TRBJ2-5
CASSRDREETQYF
TGTGCCAGCAGTCGGGACAGGGAAGAGACCCAGTACTTC
>TRBV30|TRBD1|-|TRBJ1-1
CAWKKGAPTEAFF
TGTGCCTGGAAAAAGGGGGCGCCCACTGAAGCTTTCTTT
>TRBV6-1|-|-|TRBJ2-7
CASGPGQIYEQYF
TGTGCCAGCGGACCGGGACAAATTTACGAGCAGTACTTC
>TRBV4-1|-|-|TRBJ2-7
CASSQVDGPTATYEQYF
TGCGCCAGCAGCCAAGTAGACGGTCCGACAGCTACCTACGAGCAGTACTTC
>TRBV30|-|-|TRBJ2-1
CAWTRGGRGSEQFF
TGTGCCTGGACCCGAGGTGGGAGGGGGAGTGAGCAGTTCTTC
>TRBV6-5|-|-|TRBJ2-7
CASSYSQYEQYF
TGTGCCAGCAGTTACTCTCAATACGAGCAGTACTTC
>TRBV6-5|-|few|TRBJ2-2
CASSPRAGELFF
TGTGCCAGCAGCCCCCGTGCCGGGGAGCTGTTTTTT
>TRBV20-1|-|-|TRBJ1-1
CSARENTEAFF
TGCAGTGCTCGCGAAAACACTGAAGCTTTCTTT
>TRBV30|-|-|TRBJ1-4
CAWSVLGQLREKLFF
TGTGCCTGGAGTGTACTAGGCCAGTTGAGGGAAAAACTGTTTTTT
>TRBV29-1|TRBD1|once|TRBJ1-2
CSFLGRDRDFGYTF
TGCAGCTTCCTCGGCCGGGACAGGGACTTTGGCTACACCTTC
>TRBV10-3|TRBD1|-|TRBJ1-1
CATVEDRDNTEAFF
TGTGCCACCGTGGAGGACAGGGATAACACTGAAGCTTTCTTT
>TRBV28|-|-|TRBJ1-1
CASSDWTFEAFF
TGTGCCAGCAGCGATTGGACATTTGAAGCTTTCTTT
>TRBV10-2|-|few|TRBJ2-7
CASRRGEGEQYF
TGCGCCAGCAGGAGGGGGGAGGGCGAGCAGTACTTC
>TRBV30|-|-|TRBJ2-5
CAWSIWASDQETQYF
TGTGCCTGGAGTATATGGGCTAGCGACCAAGAGACCCAGTACTTC
>TRBV6-5|-|-|TRBJ1-5
CASSLTGFNQPQHF
TGTGCCAGCAGCCTCACAGGATTCAATCAGCCCCAGCATTTT
>TRBV30|-|-|TRBJ2-3
CAFLARVGTQYF
TGTGCCTTTCTAGCGCGAGTGGGTACGCAGTATTTT
>TRBV5-5|-|-|TRBJ1-2
CASRHGESNYGYTF
TGTGCCAGTCGGCACGGGGAGAGTAACTATGGCTACACCTTC
>TRBV9|TRBD2|-|TRBJ2-2
CASSPGLGNTGELFF
TGTGCCAGCTCACCGGGACTAGGTAACACCGGGGAGCTGTTTTTT
>TRBV5-1|TRBD1|-|TRBJ2-7
CASSLEGQGAYEQYF
TGCGCCAGCAGCTTGGAGGGACAGGGAGCCTACGAGCAGTACTTC
>TRBV5-1|-|-|TRBJ2-5
CASSPVGLQETQYF
TGCGCCAGCAGCCCCGTAGGACTGCAGGAGACCCAGTACTTC